A single sample is the source of the 14 T cell receptor beta chains below, sequenced in a study of cytomegalovirus exposure and HLA in healthy donors. PCR amplification relied on 60 Vbeta primers (plus 13 Jbeta primers). TCRdb's table, derived via immunoSEQ multiplex PCR, lists solely in-frame clones and lacks some. In the table there are about 160,000 clones, 84% of which are singletons. Sequenced input: PBMCs. These receptors all stem from a man between 25 and 39 years old in good health and CMV-seronegative.

The CDR3 DNA reads TGTGCCAGCACGTACTCCCCGCGGGGTAGCAACTCCTACGAGCAGTACTTC. This codes for CASTYSPRGSNSYEQYF. The rearrangement uses TRBV7-9 and TRBJ2-7; D might be TRBD2 (6 bases). This CDR3 region has 17 residues. Trimming took 7 bases from V and 0 from J, leaving 22 bases between them. The V gene's germline CDR1 is SEHNR and CDR2 FQNEAQ (reference sequence).

The chain couples TRBV16 to TRBJ1-2; TRBD1 matches 9 bases. Germline V gives CDR1 KGHSY, CDR2 FQNENV. CDR3 length: 19 amino acids. Germline trimming cut 0 bases from V and 3 bases from J; bases unmatched to any gene: 14. CDR3 coding DNA: TGTGCCAGCAGCCAATCCGGTCTGGGACAGGGCCCCGGCGACTATGGCTACACCTTC. Protein sequence: CASSQSGLGQGPGDYGYTF.

V gene TRBV5-4 combines with J gene TRBJ2-7; 9 bases are shared with TRBD2. The germline gives CDR1 SGHNT, CDR2 YYREEE (reference sequence). This CDR3 has 16 amino acids. V trimming: 4 bases; J trimming: 5 bases; junction bases outside the gene matches: 13. The CDR3 spells CASSPKDGGRAHEQYF. CDR3 bases: TGTGCCAGCAGCCCCAAGGACGGCGGGAGGGCCCACGAGCAGTACTTC. Full variable domain (remainder filled in from reference TRBV5-4 and TRBJ2-7): ETGVTQSPTHLIKTRGQQVTLRCSSQSGHNTVSWYQQALGQGPQFIFQYYREEENGRGNFPPRFSGLQFPNYSSELNVNALELDDSALYLCASSPKDGGRAHEQYFGPGTRLTVT.

The V gene is TRBV28, the J gene TRBJ2-1; D uncertain. Germline lookup yields CDR1 MDHEN and CDR2 SYDVKM. CDR3 length: 11 amino acids. V lost 8 bases and J 9 bases, leaving 11 bases between the germline ends. As DNA, the CDR3 is TGTGCCAGCGCAAACACGGGTGAGCAGTTCTTC. It translates to CASANTGEQFF.

The chain employs TRBV4-1 and TRBJ2-7, with TRBD2 matching 11 bases. V lost 2 bases and J lost 6; bases outside the gene matches: 6. The germline gives CDR1 MGHRA, CDR2 YSYEKL. The CDR3 length is 15 residues. The DNA of the CDR3 is TGCGCCAGCAGCCAACCCGGGACTAGCGGTGGCGAGCAGTACTTC. Amino acid sequence: CASSQPGTSGGEQYF.

This clone was counted only a few times. V usage is TRBV9 and J usage is TRBJ1-1, with D possibly being TRBD1 (5 bases). CDR3 length: 15 amino acids. CDR1 and CDR2 (germline): SGDLS, YYNGEE. Between the trimmed V and J ends, which lost 0 bases and 0 bases, there was a span of 9 bases. The CDR3 sequence is CASSVVEGLNTEAFF. CDR3 DNA: TGTGCCAGCAGCGTAGTGGAGGGGTTGAACACTGAAGCTTTCTTT. Looking up the rest from reference TRBV9 and TRBJ1-1 gives the full variable domain: DSGVTQTPKHLITATGQRVTLRCSPRSGDLSVYWYQQSLDQGLQFLIQYYNGEERAKGNILERFSAQQFPDLHSELNLSSLELGDSALYFCASSVVEGLNTEAFFGQGTRLTVV.

This chain connects TRBV11-2 to TRBJ1-1, with a possible D match to TRBD1 (5 bases). CDR3 length: 18 amino acids. V was shortened by 5 bases and J by 5 bases, with 27 bases between the two germline ends. CDR1 is SGHAT, CDR2 FQNNGV, per germline. DNA for the CDR3: TGTGCCAGCAGCCAGGCGGTGGCGGCAGGGCTTGAAACAACTGAAGCTTTCTTT. Residues: CASSQAVAAGLETTEAFF. Together with reference TRBV11-2 and TRBJ1-1, the CDR3 gives the full variable domain: EAGVAQSPRYKIIEKRQSVAFWCNPISGHATLYWYQQILGQGPKLLIQFQNNGVVDDSQLPKDRFSAERLKGVDSTLKIQPAKLEDSAVYLCASSQAVAAGLETTEAFFGQGTRLTVV.

This clone was observed a few times. The V and J genes are TRBV6-4 and TRBJ2-2; D is unresolved. Trimming removed 3 bases at V and 3 bases at J, with 5 bases between. Germline V lookup: CDR1 MRHNA, CDR2 SNTAGT. This CDR3 spans 13 amino acids. This CDR3 reads CASSEGDTGELFF. CDR3 sequence (DNA): TGTGCCAGCAGTGAAGGAGACACCGGGGAGCTGTTTTTT.

V is TRBV7-9 and J is TRBJ1-5; a possible D gene is TRBD1 (5 bases). The germline V and J ends were trimmed by 6 bases and 7 bases, with 25 bases remaining between them. CDR3 length: 17 residues. Per germline, CDR1 SEHNR and CDR2 FQNEAQ (reference sequence). The CDR3 DNA sequence: TGTGCCAGCAGTAAAACCCCCCAAGTAGGGGTAGGACAGCCCCAGCATTTT. Translated, it gives CASSKTPQVGVGQPQHF.

The chain has TRBV28 and TRBJ1-2; 9 bases are shared with TRBD1. CDR1 is MDHEN, CDR2 SYDVKM, per germline. V shed 8 bases and J 4 bases; nucleotides not matched to a gene: 2. The CDR3 runs 12 residues. Written as DNA, the CDR3 is TGTGCCAGCGCGGACAGGGGCTATGGCTACACCTTC. Translating it yields CASADRGYGYTF.

The gene calls are TRBV7-3 and TRBJ2-1; D may be TRBD2 (6 bases). Germline V gene sequence: CDR1 SGHTA, CDR2 FQGTGA. Deletions cut 5 bases from V and 7 bases from J, with 24 bases between. This CDR3 has 17 amino acids. The CDR3: CASSPMGLPNSGNEQFF. As DNA, the CDR3 is TGTGCCAGCAGCCCAATGGGACTGCCAAACTCTGGGAATGAGCAGTTCTTC.

This chain connects TRBV4-1 to TRBJ2-5; a weak D match, TRBD2 (5 bases). The germline V gene encodes CDR1 MGHRA and CDR2 YSYEKL. This CDR3 region has 17 residues. Between the trimmed V and J ends, which lost 3 bases and 7 bases, there was a span of 24 bases. In DNA form, the CDR3 reads TGCGCCAGCAGCCACCTCCCGGGATTTACATGGAAGCGGACCCAGTACTTC. Amino acid sequence: CASSHLPGFTWKRTQYF.

The V gene is TRBV10-3, the J gene TRBJ2-2; D is ambiguous. This CDR3 region has 16 residues. Germline V CDR1 and CDR2: ENHRY, SYGVKD. V was shortened by 0 bases and J by 0 bases, with 8 bases between the two germline ends. CDR3 nucleotide sequence: TGTGCCATCAGTGAGTCTGGCGGAGCGAACACCGGGGAGCTGTTTTTT. Its translation is CAISESGGANTGELFF.

The V call is TRBV25-1, the J call TRBJ2-1; 7 nucleotides align to TRBD2. V shed 3 bases, J shed 16 bases, and the junction held 15 bases outside the gene matches. The CDR3 contains 14 residues. Germline CDR1 MGHDK, CDR2 SYGVNS. CDR3: CASSDSDRRDYPFF. The CDR3 nucleotides are TGTGCCAGCAGTGATAGCGACCGCCGGGACTATCCTTTCTTC.